A single sample gave rise to the 20 T cell receptor beta chains below, sequenced in a study of shared clonotypes between healthy human individuals. Measured with immunoSEQ multiplex PCR; TCRdb has only the in-frame clones, and not every one. This sample has 2 million to 3 million clones, with 93% found just once. Sample: naive CD4+ T cells from PBMCs. The subset denotes: CD45RA+ positively selected. All receptors derive from a man aged 18 to 30 in good health. Some clones in this sample may be carry-over from other donors' samples.

The V and J genes are TRBV9 and TRBJ1-5; D is unclear. V was clipped by 4 bases and J by 9 bases, with 17 bases between them. Germline-derived CDR1 and CDR2 are SGDLS and YYNGEE. This CDR3 is built from 14 residues. CDR3 protein: CASSSGRNLPPQHF. The CDR3 bases are TGTGCCAGCAGCTCTGGACGGAACCTCCCGCCCCAGCATTTT.

The gene calls are TRBV5-1 and TRBJ2-5, with 8 positions matching TRBD2. The CDR3 runs 18 residues. CDR1 SGHRS and CDR2 YFSETQ come from the germline V gene. Unmatched junction bases numbered 16, after V lost 1 base and J lost 5 bases. The CDR3 DNA sequence: TGCGCCAGCAGCTTGTTAGCTAGCGGGTGGAGGGTCGGGGAGACCCAGTACTTC. Translated: CASSLLASGWRVGETQYF.

This sequence joins TRBV28 and TRBJ1-1, with 11 bases that match TRBD1. The ends lost 7 bases at V and 4 bases at J; junction bases unmatched: 17. The CDR3 consists of 18 residues. Germline-derived CDR1 and CDR2 are MDHEN and SYDVKM. CDR3 coding DNA: TGTGCCAGCACCACCCCCGTCGGACAGGGGGCAAAGTTCACTGAAGCTTTCTTT. Translating gives CASTTPVGQGAKFTEAFF.

The chain links TRBV7-2 to TRBJ2-7; tentatively, D is TRBD2 (6 bases). Trimming took off 5 bases at V and 3 bases at J, with 17 bases between the two ends. The germline V gene encodes CDR1 SGHTA and CDR2 FQGNSA. There are 15 residues in the CDR3. In DNA form, the CDR3 reads TGTGCCAGCAGCCTCGGAGGGGTATTGAGCTACGAGCAGTACTTC. This encodes CASSLGGVLSYEQYF.

The rearrangement links TRBV5-8 to TRBJ1-5; possible D gene TRBD1, 5 bases. The length of the CDR3 is 17 residues. CDR1 is SGHTS, CDR2 YDEGEE, per germline. The V and J ends lost 0 bases and 4 bases respectively, with 17 bases between them. CDR3 region: CASSLVAGPYSNQPQHF. The DNA for the CDR3 is TGTGCCAGCAGCTTGGTGGCAGGGCCCTATTCGAATCAGCCCCAGCATTTT.

This clone was observed a few times. The V call is TRBV6-6, the J call TRBJ1-1; D uncertain. The CDR3 has 15 residues. Germline CDR1 is MNHNY and CDR2 is SVGAGI (reference sequence). The V gene lost 0 bases and the J gene lost 5 bases, with 13 bases spanning the gap. CDR3 nucleotide sequence: TGTGCCAGCAGTTACTCCAAGAGCGGGGATACTGAAGCTTTCTTT. Protein: CASSYSKSGDTEAFF.

This clone was picked up one time. The chain carries TRBV7-2 and TRBJ2-5; unclear D gene. The CDR3 loop spans 15 amino acids. The germline V and J ends were trimmed by 6 bases and 5 bases, with 19 bases remaining between them. The germline CDR1 and CDR2 sequences are SGHTA and FQGNSA. The CDR3 DNA follows: TGTGCCAGCAGAGACCGGGCCGGCCCGGTGGAGACCCAGTACTTC. Translating it yields CASRDRAGPVETQYF.

The V call is TRBV28, the J call TRBJ2-7, with 10 bases matching TRBD2. V lost 6 bases to trimming and J lost 3 bases; unmatched junction nucleotides: 8. The germline gives CDR1 MDHEN, CDR2 SYDVKM. This CDR3 has 15 amino acids. The CDR3 sequence is CASSTPLAGVYEQYF. The CDR3 DNA follows: TGTGCCAGCAGCACACCCCTAGCGGGGGTCTACGAGCAGTACTTC.

The genes are TRBV7-9 and TRBJ2-7; 10 bases are a match to TRBD1. The CDR3 covers 14 residues. Trimming cost V 4 bases and J 6 bases; bases outside gene matches: 6. CDR1 and CDR2 (germline): SEHNR, FQNEAQ (reference sequence). This chain's CDR3 is CASSSGTGEAEQYF. CDR3 DNA: TGTGCCAGCAGCTCGGGGACAGGGGAGGCCGAGCAGTACTTC.

On this clone itself: Different DNA sequences within this sample yield the same CDR3. The chain links TRBV7-3 to TRBJ2-1; TRBD2 agrees at 14 bases. Germline CDR1 SGHTA, CDR2 FQGTGA. This CDR3 contains 15 residues. V shed 2 bases and J 10 bases; nucleotides not matched to a gene: 4. The CDR3 nucleotides read TGTGCCAGCAGCTTAGGGACTAGCGGGAGTCTGGAGCAGTTCTTC. Amino acid sequence: CASSLGTSGSLEQFF.

The J gene is TRBJ1-1, the V gene TRBV6-4; weak D call: TRBD1 (6 bases). The ends were cut back, 6 bases at V and 3 bases at J, with 11 bases in the middle. The CDR3 totals 13 residues. Germline assignment: CDR1 MRHNA and CDR2 SNTAGT. The CDR3 sequence is CASRGQGYTEAFF. CDR3 coding DNA: TGTGCCAGCAGGGGCCAGGGGTACACTGAAGCTTTCTTT.

The chain is built from TRBV28 and TRBJ1-3, with a tentative D call TRBD1 (5 bases). Looked up from germline, CDR1 is MDHEN and CDR2 is SYDVKM. Trimming pared 4 bases from V and 1 base from J, leaving 23 bases between. This CDR3 has 19 residues. The CDR3 DNA follows: TGTGCCAGCAGTTCCTGGGCGGCGGGACGTCTAACATCTGGAAACACCATATATTTT. Amino acid sequence: CASSSWAAGRLTSGNTIYF.

Note on this clone: The junction departs from the called germline gene at one end, perhaps through a read error. The gene calls are TRBV2 and TRBJ2-5; D ambiguous. CDR3 length: 12 residues. Germline-derived CDR1 and CDR2 are SNHLY and FYNNEI. DNA for the CDR3: TGTGCCAGCAGGGCTGACCAGGAGACCCAGTACTTC. Encoded protein: CASRADQETQYF.

The V call is TRBV7-2, the J call TRBJ2-2; 9 bases are shared with TRBD1. Trimming took 5 bases from V and 5 from J; bases not matched to a gene: 9. Germline CDR1 reads SGHTA; CDR2 reads FQGNSA. The CDR3 has 16 amino acids. The CDR3 loop is CASSAPPGQGTGELFF. In DNA form, the CDR3 reads TGTGCCAGCAGCGCCCCACCGGGACAGGGTACCGGGGAGCTGTTTTTT.

The chain couples TRBV5-4 to TRBJ2-3; no definite D call. Germline V gives CDR1 SGHNT, CDR2 YYREEE (reference sequence). This CDR3 contains 12 residues. V was cut by 4 bases and J by 6 bases, with 9 bases left in between. The CDR3 reads CASSARPDTQYF. The CDR3 DNA reads as TGTGCCAGCAGCGCTAGACCGGATACGCAGTATTTT.

V is TRBV5-1 and J is TRBJ2-2, with 7 bases aligning to TRBD1. The V gene end was trimmed by 4 bases and the J gene end by 2 bases; junction bases not matched to a gene: 14. The germline gives CDR1 SGHRS, CDR2 YFSETQ. This CDR3 is built from 18 residues. In DNA form, the CDR3 reads TGCGCCAGCAGCCCGGGACCCTACAGGGGCCGAAACACCGGGGAGCTGTTTTTT. Its protein is CASSPGPYRGRNTGELFF. The full variable domain, in which reference TRBV5-1 and TRBJ2-2 provide the parts outside the CDR3, is KAGVTQTPRYLIKTRGQQVTLSCSPISGHRSVSWYQQTPGQGLQFLFEYFSETQRNKGNFPGRFSGRQFSNSRSEMNVSTLELGDSALYLCASSPGPYRGRNTGELFFGEGSRLTVL.

This clone was seen just once. The chain carries TRBV2 and TRBJ2-5; 8 positions agree with TRBD1. J gave up 2 bases and V 5 bases, and 4 bases lay outside the gene matches. Germline CDR1 SNHLY, CDR2 FYNNEI. The length of the CDR3 is 14 residues. DNA for the CDR3: TGTGCCAGCAGTTGGGACAGGTTTCAAGAGACCCAGTACTTC. It encodes CASSWDRFQETQYF.

This sequence joins TRBV4-1 and TRBJ2-1, with 12 nucleotides matching TRBD2. Germline lookup yields CDR1 MGHRA and CDR2 YSYEKL. V lost 0 bases to trimming and J lost 1 base; unmatched junction nucleotides: 7. The CDR3 totals 19 residues. CDR3 DNA: TGCGCCAGCAGCCAAGATAGATCGGGACTAGCGGGTTCCTACAATGAGCAGTTCTTC. Amino acids: CASSQDRSGLAGSYNEQFF.

Only one count was recorded for this clone. The V and J genes are TRBV5-1 and TRBJ2-7; tentatively, D is TRBD1 (6 bases). Germline V gives CDR1 SGHRS, CDR2 YFSETQ. This CDR3 region has 14 residues. Trimming pared 3 bases from V and 2 bases from J, leaving 12 bases between. DNA of the CDR3: TGCGCCAGCAGCTCCGGACAGCCTACCTACGAGCAGTACTTC. This encodes CASSSGQPTYEQYF.

J is TRBJ2-7 and V is TRBV5-1; 8 nucleotides align to TRBD2. The CDR3 has 14 residues. V gave up 3 bases and J gave up 6 bases; unmatched junction bases: 8. Germline values: CDR1 SGHRS, CDR2 YFSETQ. The CDR3 nucleotides are TGCGCCAGCAGCTCCGGGACTAGTATAGTCGAGCAGTACTTC. Translating gives CASSSGTSIVEQYF.